These 29 T cell receptor beta chains were sequenced from one sample in a study of tumor-infiltrating lymphocytes in primary liver carcinoma. cDNA specific to TCR beta was made from about 0.45 ug of total RNA, with a constant-region primer employed for priming. Employing slightly modified ARM-PCR, three nested multiplex PCR rounds were run, and these gave rise to the TCR beta libraries. The opening two PCR rounds, approximately 10 cycles each, paired TRBV1-TRBV30 forward primers with a C-beta reverse primer. TCRdb re-called the multiplex PCR reads through MiXCR, storing one row per CDR3 protein. The sample contains tens of thousands of distinct CDR3 sequences, about 65% of which appear only once. Joint extraction of RNA and DNA used roughly 19-31 mg of bulk tissue that was unsorted. The sequenced material came from liver tumor tissue from sampling region 4. Regarding subset: tumor region T4, right-lateral pole. The source of these receptors is a man aged 35 to 55 with primary liver carcinoma and hepatitis B virus infection.

Remarks on this clonotype: The junction departs from the called germline gene at one end, perhaps through a read error. The J gene is TRBJ1-2, the V gene TRBV6-5; 8 bases are shared with TRBD1. CDR3 length: 14 residues. Germline V gene sequence: CDR1 MNHEY, CDR2 SVGAGI. CDR3 protein: CASRRTGISYGYTF. The CDR3 region has the DNA TGTGCCAGCAGACGGACAGGGATTTCCTATGGCTATACCTTC.

This chain links TRBV7-9 with TRBJ1-1, with D maybe TRBD1 (5 bases). The CDR3 covers 16 residues. Germline V gives CDR1 SEHNR, CDR2 FQNEAQ (reference sequence). V was pared by 8 bases and J by 3 bases, with 22 bases between. The CDR3 loop reads CASSPRGREQDTEAFF. CDR3 in DNA: TGTGCCAGCTCCCCCAGAGGCAGGGAACAGGACACTGAAGCTTTCTTT.

About this clonotype: The junction does not match germline at one end; this may be a read error. This chain connects TRBV11-2 to TRBJ1-2, with TRBD1 matching over 7 bases. The CDR3 runs to 15 residues. Germline V gene lookup returns CDR1 SGHAT and CDR2 FQNNGV. The CDR3 DNA reads TGTGCCAGCAGCTATAGAGGGGGCTCCTACCCTGGCTACGCCTTC. This translates into CASSYRGGSYPGYAF.

On this clonotype itself: A read error may explain this, as a much larger clone is one base away. The rearrangement joins TRBV28 to TRBJ2-1; 9 bases line up with TRBD2. CDR1 MDHEN and CDR2 SYDVKM come from the germline V gene. The CDR3 is 15 residues long. In DNA, the CDR3 is TGTGTCAGCAGAAATAGCGGGAGCTCCTACAATGAGCAGTTCTTC. Its translation: CVSRNSGSSYNEQFF.

A remark on this clonotype: A read error may produce the germline difference seen at one junction end. V gene TRBV6-2 or TRBV6-3 combines with J gene TRBJ2-5, with a tentative D call TRBD2 (5 bases). The CDR3 consists of 15 residues. Germline assignment: CDR1 MNHEY and CDR2 SVGEGT. CDR3 loop: CTSSYSRVPGETQHF. The CDR3 nucleotides are TGTACCAGCAGTTACTCGAGGGTACCCGGTGAGACCCAGCACTTC.

Points on this clonotype: The CDR3 carries no conserved terminal phenylalanine or tryptophan, so it likely arises from a read error. The rearrangement joins TRBV11-2 to TRBJ1-1; a possible D gene is TRBD1 (5 bases). Trimming shortened V by 7 bases and J by 0 bases, and 12 bases separated the two germline ends. CDR3 length: 14 residues. The germline V gene encodes CDR1 SGHAT and CDR2 FQNNGV. DNA of the CDR3: TGTGCCAGCACTTTTGGCAGGGTGAACACTGAAGCTTTCCTT. Translated, it gives CASTFGRVNTEAFL.

This clonotype was seen a handful of times. The chain joins TRBV29-1 to TRBJ2-4, with TRBD1 identical over 10 bases. V dropped 4 bases and J dropped 8; count of bases not matched to a gene: 8. The germline V gene encodes CDR1 SQVTM and CDR2 ANQGSEA. CDR3 size: 14 residues. The CDR3 sequence is CSVAHGTGEDIQYF. As DNA, the CDR3 is TGCAGCGTTGCCCACGGGACAGGGGAGGACATTCAGTACTTC.

Comment on this clonotype: Because it lacks the conserved phenylalanine or tryptophan at the end, this CDR3 is likely a read error. This chain uses TRBV6-2 or TRBV6-3 with TRBJ1-1; D unclear. V lost 4 bases and J lost 11, with 11 bases in between. Germline V gene data show CDR1 as MNHEY and CDR2 as SVGEGT. The CDR3 has 11 amino acids. This chain's CDR3 is CASSSAEPAFL. The CDR3 DNA reads as TGTGCCAGCAGTTCGGCAGAGCCGGCTTTCCTT.

The CDR3 reads CATCNPETGNTIYF. For the CDR3, the DNA is TGTGCCACCTGTAATCCAGAAACTGGAAACACCATATATTTT. This chain connects TRBV24-1 to TRBJ1-3; no firm D call. This CDR3 comprises 14 residues. Germline V gives CDR1 KGHDR, CDR2 SFDVKD. The V and J ends lost 9 bases and 2 bases respectively, with 13 bases between them.

Worth noting for this clonotype: Germline is not matched at one junction end, which may reflect a read error. This chain joins TRBV4-1 and TRBJ1-2; D is possibly TRBD1 (6 bases). In germline, CDR1 is MGHRA, CDR2 YSYEKL. The CDR3 length is 14 residues. CDR3 DNA sequence: TGCGCCAGCAGCCAATACAGGGACTCCAATGGCTACGCCTTC. The encoded protein is CASSQYRDSNGYAF.

This clonotype was found many times. The J gene is TRBJ2-1, the V gene TRBV6-5; TRBD1 aligns across 12 bases. The CDR3 loop spans 15 amino acids. The junction had 5 bases not matched to a gene; V was cut back by 4 bases and J by 7 bases. The germline V gene encodes CDR1 MNHEY and CDR2 SVGAGI. The CDR3 DNA is TGTGCCAGCAGTTGGGGACAGGGGGCATTAAATGAGCAGTTCTTC. Its translation: CASSWGQGALNEQFF.

As regards this clonotype: Since a much larger clone is just one base distant, this may be a read error. For the CDR3, the DNA is TGTGCCAGCAGTGGACCGGGACAGGGCTCCTACGAGCAGTACTTC. Encoded protein: CASSGPGQGSYEQYF. The J gene is TRBJ2-7, the V gene TRBV14; 9 bases map to TRBD1. The V gene's germline CDR1 is SGHDN and CDR2 FVKESK. Trimming at V came to 6 bases and at J to 0 bases, leaving 6 bases not matched to a gene. This CDR3 has 15 amino acids.

This clonotype has a handful of counts. A read error may produce the germline difference seen at one junction end. The rearrangement uses TRBV4-1 and TRBJ2-1; no clear D gene. The V gene's germline CDR1 is MGHRA and CDR2 YSYEKL. The CDR3 consists of 15 residues. The CDR3 spells CVSSPMVPLPNEQFF. CDR3 in DNA: TGCGTCAGCAGCCCCATGGTCCCGCTACCCAATGAGCAGTTCTTC.

Remarks on this clonotype: As the CDR3 is not closed by the conserved phenylalanine or tryptophan, this likely results from a read error. The chain links TRBV5-1 to TRBJ2-3; no firm D call. The CDR3 sequence is 15 residues long. CDR1 and CDR2 from the germline V gene are SGHRS and YFSETQ. V lost 1 base and J lost 3, with 12 bases in between. The CDR3 region has the DNA TGCGCCAGCAGCTTGCATGGGGTTTCTACAGATACGCAGTATTCT. Translation gives CASSLHGVSTDTQYS.

By its share, this clonotype is medium-sized (0.01 to 0.1%). V and J are TRBV11-1 and TRBJ2-5; the D is unclear. Germline loops: CDR1 SGHAT, CDR2 FQDESV (reference sequence). The CDR3 sequence is 14 residues long. The V end was cut by 5 bases, the J end by 5 bases, with 15 bases between. The CDR3, as DNA: TGTGCCAGCAGCCCGGCGCGAGTAAGCGAGACCCAGTACTTC. Translated: CASSPARVSETQYF.

Details on this clonotype: One end of the junction does not line up with germline, which may come from a read error. The V and J genes are TRBV19 and TRBJ2-3, with D tentatively TRBD1 (6 bases). This CDR3 is 14 amino acids long. Germline V CDR1 and CDR2: LNHDA, SQIVND (reference sequence). The CDR3 DNA sequence: TGTGCCAGTAGTAAGGCCAGGGGCTCAGATACGCAGTGTTTT. Translation gives CASSKARGSDTQCF. The complete variable domain, with remaining parts taken from reference TRBV19 and TRBJ2-3, reads DGGITQSPKYLFRKEGQNVTLSCEQNLNHDAMYWYRQDPGQGLRLIYYSQIVNDFQKGDIAEGYSVSREKKESFPLTVTSAQKNPTAFYLCASSKARGSDTQCFGPGTRLTVL.

The V call is TRBV4-1, the J call TRBJ1-5; tentatively, D is TRBD1 (5 bases). The CDR3 runs 15 residues. CDR1 and CDR2 (germline): MGHRA, YSYEKL. The V end lost 4 bases, the J end lost 0 bases, and 10 bases lay between the germline ends. The CDR3, as DNA: TGCGCCAGCAGCCGGGGGGTCGATAGCAATCAGCCCCAGCATTTT. It yields the protein CASSRGVDSNQPQHF.

This clonotype was counted at least ten times. V is TRBV9 and J is TRBJ2-1; possibly TRBD1 for D (5 bases). The CDR3 extends over 14 amino acids. Between the trimmed V and J ends, which lost 3 bases and 8 bases, there was a span of 15 bases. Looked up from germline, CDR1 is SGDLS and CDR2 is YYNGEE. DNA of the CDR3: TGTGCCAGCAGCGCCGCCAGGGATTTGGATGAGCAGTTCTTC. Encoded protein: CASSAARDLDEQFF.

Turning to this clonotype: One end of the junction is discordant with germline, which a read error may explain. The chain links TRBV11-2 to TRBJ2-2; D perhaps matches TRBD2 (6 bases). The CDR3 loop spans 17 amino acids. Looked up from germline, CDR1 is SGHAT and CDR2 is FQNNGV. The DNA of the CDR3 is TGTACCAACAGCATAGCATTAGGAGGGGCGAACACCGGTGAGCTGTTTTTT. It codes for CTNSIALGGANTGELFF.

The chain links TRBV12-3 or TRBV12-4 to TRBJ2-5, with D uncertain. V was trimmed by 5 bases and J by 5 bases, leaving 12 bases between them. This CDR3 is built from 13 residues. The CDR3: CASSPVVEETQYF. The CDR3 coding sequence is TGTGCCAGCAGTCCAGTCGTGGAGGAGACCCAGTACTTC.

The chain joins TRBV11-2 to TRBJ1-1; tentative D call: TRBD1 (6 bases). The germline gives CDR1 SGHAT, CDR2 FQNNGV. The CDR3 has 16 residues. Trimming took 8 bases from V and 10 from J, leaving 29 bases between them. The CDR3 region is CASRRGRAGVFTGAFF. CDR3 sequence (DNA): TGTGCCAGCCGCCGAGGTAGGGCAGGGGTCTTCACCGGAGCTTTCTTT.

The chain combines TRBV5-4 with TRBJ2-7; D not resolved. From germline, CDR1 is SGHNT and CDR2 YYREEE (reference sequence). V gave up 0 bases and J gave up 0 bases, with 7 bases separating them. The CDR3 length is 14 residues. The CDR3 is CASSLAGFSYEQYF. Written as DNA, the CDR3 is TGTGCCAGCAGCTTGGCCGGTTTCTCCTACGAGCAGTACTTC.

As to this clonotype: One end of the junction varies from germline; a read error may be responsible. This rearrangement joins TRBV12-3 or TRBV12-4 to TRBJ2-7; 10 nucleotides match TRBD2. The CDR3 is 15 amino acids. The CDR3 spells CANSSGTSAGYEQHF. The CDR3 nucleotides read TGTGCCAACAGTTCCGGGACTAGCGCTGGTTACGAGCAGCACTTC.

Comment on this clonotype: The junction departs from germline at one end; a sequencing error may be responsible. The CDR3 DNA reads TGTGCCAGCAGCCTAAATAGTGGGAGTAGTAATGAGCAGTTCTTC. It codes for CASSLNSGSSNEQFF. This chain uses TRBV4-3 with TRBJ2-1; tentatively, D is TRBD2 (5 bases). Germline values: CDR1 LGHNA, CDR2 YSLEER. The CDR3 sequence is 15 residues long.

As regards this clonotype: The junction departs from germline at one end; a sequencing error may be responsible. The chain carries TRBV11-2 and TRBJ2-1; possibly TRBD2 for D (5 bases). This CDR3 is 11 amino acids long. Germline assignment: CDR1 SGHAT and CDR2 FQNNGV. In nucleotides, the CDR3 is TGTGCCAGCAGTTTTGAGAGGGAGCTGTTCTTC. This codes for CASSFERELFF. Together with reference TRBV11-2 and TRBJ2-1, the CDR3 gives the full variable domain: EAGVAQSPRYKIIEKRQSVAFWCNPISGHATLYWYQQILGQGPKLLIQFQNNGVVDDSQLPKDRFSAERLKGVDSTLKIQPAKLEDSAVYLCASSFERELFFGPGTRLTVL.

Comments on this clonotype: A much more abundant neighbour one base away suggests this may be a read error. V usage is TRBV28 and J usage is TRBJ2-5, with 7 nucleotides matching TRBD1. CDR1 is MDHEN and CDR2 is SYDVKM in the germline V gene. CDR3 length equals 15 residues. V lost 5 bases and J lost 2; bases outside the gene matches: 8. The CDR3 coding sequence is TGTGCCAGCAGTCCTAACATGGGACAGCAAGAGACCCAGTACTTC. Protein: CASSPNMGQQETQYF.

A remark on this clonotype: Because it lacks the conserved phenylalanine or tryptophan at the end, this CDR3 is likely a read error. V and J are TRBV29-1 and TRBJ2-2; TRBD2 matches at 7 bases. CDR1 is SQVTM and CDR2 is ANQGSEA in the germline V gene. With 7 bases clipped from V and 7 bases from J, the junction kept 12 bases outside the gene matches. This CDR3 is built from 14 residues. Written as DNA, the CDR3 is TGCAGCGCCGAAGAGGGAGGGTTCATCGGGGAGCTGTTTTAT. This encodes CSAEEGGFIGELFY.

The chain uses TRBV7-8 and TRBJ1-2, with 9 bases identical to TRBD1. With V trimmed by 5 bases and J by 5 bases, 9 bases remained unmatched. CDR3 length: 15 amino acids. CDR1 is SGHVS, CDR2 FQNEAQ, per germline. CDR3 protein: CASSPRTGDIYGYTF. CDR3 bases: TGTGCCAGCAGCCCAAGGACAGGGGACATTTATGGCTACACCTTC.

This clonotype was seen only once. An end of the junction does not agree with germline; a read error may underlie this. V gene TRBV6-6 combines with J gene TRBJ2-3; TRBD2 matches at 14 bases. Germline assignment: CDR1 MNHNY and CDR2 SVGAGI (reference sequence). This CDR3 has 17 residues. As DNA, the CDR3 is TGTGCCAACAGTTACTCGGGACTAGCGGGAGCACTAGATACGCAGTATTTT. Residues: CANSYSGLAGALDTQYF.